These T cell receptor beta chains were read from a single sample in a study of T cells expressing NK-cell markers. TCRdb derives one entry per CDR3 protein from the 5' RACE reads, leaving out DNA. Recorded for this sample: 400,000 to 500,000 distinct CDR3 sequences. The sample consisted of blood T cells: a sorted CD56 or NKG2C T cell subset, CD4+ or CD8+ T cells, or bulk PBMC T cells (not recorded which). Every receptor here comes from a woman aged 18-69 years in good health. The CDR3 runs from the conserved cysteine through the conserved F or W.

v_call	j_call	cdr3_aa
TRBV5-4	TRBJ2-3	CASSLSDHSRGRGTDTQYF
TRBV7-2	TRBJ2-7	CASSTYTTEQYF
TRBV19	TRBJ1-4	CASSIGRLNEKLFF
TRBV10-3	TRBJ1-2	CAISESTGTGGSGYTF
TRBV12-3/TRBV12-4	TRBJ2-7	CATSRGTGRFSYEQYF
TRBV12-3/TRBV12-4	TRBJ2-7	CASSLVGGISYEQYF
TRBV10-3	TRBJ2-5	CAISEGTTEETQYF
TRBV5-1	TRBJ2-3	CASSPGQAVTSAQYF
TRBV18	TRBJ1-2	CASSRPRTGQSYGYTF
TRBV27	TRBJ2-7	CASTIPRLSSYEQYF
TRBV20-1	TRBJ1-1	CSAPRGRYTEAFF
TRBV5-8	TRBJ1-2	CASSRTGPLWGYTF
TRBV12-3/TRBV12-4	TRBJ1-3	CASSFGDNSGNTIYF
TRBV29-1	TRBJ1-3	CSVEDLLGNTIYF
TRBV18	TRBJ1-1	CASSLHRARDTEAFF